These 28 T cell receptor beta chains were sequenced from one sample in a study of CD8 T cells in Susac syndrome. Reverse transcription of about 0.45 to 1 ug RNA was performed with random hexamers. TCRdb analysed the immunoSEQ multiplex PCR reads with MiXCR anew, one entry per CDR3 protein. The sample has roughly 190,000 distinct CDR3 sequences, under 95% seen once; the top ten hold approximately 0.1%. Sequenced sample: CD4+ T cells from PBMCs. These TCRs come from a human donor in good health.

The J gene is TRBJ2-7, the V gene TRBV6-2 or TRBV6-3; no clear D gene. The CDR3 contains 15 residues. Germline V CDR1 and CDR2: MNHEY, SVGEGT. Trimming cost V 4 bases and J 3 bases, with 16 bases left between them. The CDR3 here is CASSSPQKVRYEQYF. The CDR3 DNA follows: TGTGCCAGCAGTTCCCCTCAAAAGGTTCGCTACGAGCAGTACTTC.

The chain has TRBV6-5 and TRBJ2-7, with 7 bases identical to TRBD1. Trimming cost V 5 bases and J 5 bases; bases outside gene matches: 12. Germline V gene sequence: CDR1 MNHEY, CDR2 SVGAGI. The CDR3 sequence is 15 residues long. The CDR3 DNA is TGTGCCAGCAGTCTGACAGGGTCGAGATCAGACGAGCAGTACTTC. Protein: CASSLTGSRSDEQYF.

The genes are TRBV28 and TRBJ2-7; no firm D call. CDR1 is MDHEN, CDR2 SYDVKM, per germline. The CDR3 runs to 11 residues. The V gene lost 7 bases and the J gene lost 6 bases, with 10 bases spanning the gap. CDR3 sequence: CASKKVSEQYF. As DNA, the CDR3 is TGTGCCAGCAAAAAGGTCTCCGAGCAGTACTTC.

This clonotype was seen once. The chain has TRBV6-6 and TRBJ1-2; D is perhaps TRBD1 (5 bases). Trimming cost V 0 bases and J 7 bases, with 12 bases left between them. Germline-derived CDR1 and CDR2 are MNHNY and SVGAGI (reference sequence). This CDR3 has 14 amino acids. CDR3: CASSYSSLGLGYTF. The CDR3, as DNA: TGTGCCAGCAGTTACTCGAGTCTGGGGCTTGGCTACACCTTC.

CDR3 residues: CASSHTAGDTEAFF. CDR3 nucleotides: TGCGCCAGCAGCCATACCGCCGGGGACACTGAAGCTTTCTTT. The V call is TRBV4-3, the J call TRBJ1-1; D uncertain. Germline CDR1 is LGHNA and CDR2 is YSLEER. This CDR3 comprises 14 residues. V was trimmed by 3 bases and J by 3 bases, leaving 11 bases between them.

In this sample, this clonotype turned up once. V is TRBV28 and J is TRBJ1-1; D gene unclear. V was trimmed by 4 bases and J by 0 bases, leaving 15 bases between them. In germline, CDR1 is MDHEN, CDR2 SYDVKM. CDR3 length equals 16 residues. CDR3 region: CASSSAGHDMNTEAFF. The CDR3 DNA reads as TGTGCCAGCAGTTCGGCCGGTCACGATATGAACACTGAAGCTTTCTTT.

The rearrangement joins TRBV4-1 to TRBJ2-7; TRBD1 matches 7 bases. CDR1 MGHRA and CDR2 YSYEKL come from the germline V gene. Germline trimming cut 4 bases from V and 5 bases from J; bases unmatched to any gene: 14. This CDR3 is 16 amino acids long. CDR3 residues: CASSPTTATGRNEQYF. CDR3 nucleotides: TGCGCCAGCAGCCCGACCACAGCGACAGGGCGCAACGAGCAGTACTTC.

J is TRBJ1-1 and V is TRBV29-1; TRBD1 is a possible D gene (5 bases). Germline CDR1 and CDR2: SQVTM and ANQGSEA. CDR3 length equals 14 residues. Between the trimmed V and J ends, which lost 4 bases and 5 bases, there was a span of 17 bases. The CDR3, as DNA: TGCAGCGTTGGGATTGGGGGGTTAGGAACTGAAGCTTTCTTT. Encoded protein: CSVGIGGLGTEAFF.

In the case of this clonotype: At one boundary the junction diverges from the germline segment, which might be a read error. The chain carries TRBV7-9 and TRBJ1-5, with D tentatively TRBD1 (6 bases). Germline CDR1 SEHNR, CDR2 FQNEAQ (reference sequence). The CDR3 extends over 14 amino acids. The CDR3, as DNA: TGTGCCAGCAGTTTAGCAGGGGAAGGACAGCCCCAGCATTTT. Protein sequence: CASSLAGEGQPQHF.

V and J are TRBV30 and TRBJ1-1, with D perhaps matching TRBD1 (5 bases). The germline V and J ends were trimmed by 3 bases and 3 bases, with 14 bases remaining between them. The CDR3 sequence is 14 residues long. Germline CDR1 and CDR2: GTSNPN and SVGIG (reference sequence). The CDR3 loop is CAWRIGGADTEAFF. The CDR3 DNA follows: TGTGCCTGGAGGATTGGAGGGGCTGACACTGAAGCTTTCTTT.

The chain recombines TRBV5-1 with TRBJ1-2; the D gene is possibly TRBD1 (6 bases). This CDR3 contains 18 residues. CDR1 SGHRS and CDR2 YFSETQ come from the germline V gene. V was pared by 4 bases and J by 0 bases, with 22 bases between. The CDR3 coding sequence is TGCGCCAGCAGCCAGATCCGGGACACGCCGCAAACTAACTATGGCTACACCTTC. It codes for CASSQIRDTPQTNYGYTF.

The chain has TRBV6-5 and TRBJ1-1; D ambiguous. V was clipped by 0 bases and J by 2 bases, with 16 bases between them. Germline CDR1 reads MNHEY; CDR2 reads SVGAGI. This CDR3 is built from 17 residues. Written as DNA, the CDR3 is TGTGCCAGCAGTTACTCGAAATCCCAACAGTTCAACACTGAAGCTTTCTTT. It yields the protein CASSYSKSQQFNTEAFF.

The rearrangement joins TRBV29-1 to TRBJ1-3, with a tentative D call TRBD1 (6 bases). The CDR3 is 14 amino acids. Trimming took off 3 bases at V and 0 bases at J, with 9 bases between the two ends. CDR1 is SQVTM and CDR2 is ANQGSEA in the germline V gene. CDR3 sequence: CSVDPDSSGNTIYF. As DNA, the CDR3 is TGCAGCGTTGACCCGGACAGCTCTGGAAACACCATATATTTT. Using reference TRBV29-1 and TRBJ1-3 for the parts outside the CDR3, the full variable domain is SAVISQKPSRDICQRGTSLTIQCQVDSQVTMMFWYRQQPGQSLTLIATANQGSEATYESGFVIDKFPISRPNLTFSTLTVSNMSPEDSSIYLCSVDPDSSGNTIYFGEGSWLTVV.

The chain employs TRBV5-1 and TRBJ1-5; D possibly corresponds to TRBD1 (5 bases). This CDR3 has 15 amino acids. Germline CDR1 reads SGHRS; CDR2 reads YFSETQ. The V end lost 4 bases, the J end lost 1 base, and 12 bases lay between the germline ends. As DNA, the CDR3 is TGCGCCAGCAGCACTGGGGGAAACAGCAATCAGCCCCAGCATTTT. It translates to CASSTGGNSNQPQHF.

The chain recombines TRBV2 with TRBJ2-7; 8 bases map to TRBD1. Trimming at V came to 2 bases and at J to 5 bases, leaving 8 bases not matched to a gene. CDR1 SNHLY and CDR2 FYNNEI come from the germline V gene. The CDR3 has 15 amino acids. The CDR3 sequence: CASSESQGAIHEQYF. CDR3 DNA sequence: TGTGCCAGCAGTGAATCCCAGGGGGCGATCCACGAGCAGTACTTC.

This clonotype was detected only once. CDR3 residues: CASSPLALGGYTF. In nucleotides, the CDR3 is TGTGCCAGCAGCCCCCTGGCCCTCGGGGGCTACACCTTC. The J gene is TRBJ1-2, the V gene TRBV3-1, with unresolved D. The CDR3 has 13 residues. Germline CDR1 and CDR2: LGHDT and YNNKEL (reference sequence). V dropped 4 bases and J dropped 8 bases, with 14 bases sitting between them.

The J gene is TRBJ2-1, the V gene TRBV6-5; D perhaps matches TRBD1 (6 bases). Germline V CDR1 and CDR2: MNHEY, SVGAGI. V was shortened by 5 bases and J by 9 bases, with 11 bases between the two germline ends. The CDR3 extends over 12 amino acids. CDR3 bases: TGTGCCAGCAGTAACAGGGTGCCTGAGCAGTTCTTC. It is translated as CASSNRVPEQFF.

V and J are TRBV30 and TRBJ2-7, with a possible D match to TRBD1 (6 bases). This CDR3 has 15 residues. The germline V and J ends were trimmed by 0 bases and 1 base, with 13 bases remaining between them. From germline, CDR1 is GTSNPN and CDR2 SVGIG (reference sequence). This CDR3 reads CAWSVGTRSSYEQYF. For the CDR3, the DNA is TGTGCCTGGAGTGTTGGGACACGATCATCCTACGAGCAGTACTTC.

The V call is TRBV11-2, the J call TRBJ2-2; 10 bases match TRBD1. CDR1 and CDR2 from the germline V gene are SGHAT and FQNNGV. The CDR3 has 16 amino acids. With 5 bases clipped from V and 4 bases from J, the junction kept 7 bases outside the gene matches. The CDR3 reads CASSIRTGGGTGELFF. CDR3 coding DNA: TGTGCCAGCAGCATCCGGACAGGGGGAGGCACCGGGGAGCTGTTTTTT.

This clonotype occurred once. This chain uses TRBV3-1 with TRBJ1-3; no firm D call. This CDR3 has 17 residues. V was pared by 3 bases and J by 0 bases, with 15 bases between. The V gene's germline CDR1 is LGHDT and CDR2 YNNKEL (reference sequence). The CDR3 DNA reads TGTGCCAGCAGCCAGGTTCCGACGAGGGTCTCTGGAAACACCATATATTTT. Translating it yields CASSQVPTRVSGNTIYF.

The chain combines TRBV12-3 or TRBV12-4 with TRBJ1-1, with unresolved D. V was pared by 7 bases and J by 1 base, with 10 bases between. The length of the CDR3 is 13 residues. The CDR3 nucleotides read TGTGCCAGCACCCTCGGCGCGAACACTGAAGCTTTCTTT. Translation gives CASTLGANTEAFF.

The chain is built from TRBV6-5 and TRBJ2-2, with 8 bases fitting TRBD2. CDR1 is MNHEY and CDR2 is SVGAGI in the germline V gene. The trim removed 3 bases at V and 2 bases at J, leaving 11 bases unmatched. This CDR3 region has 18 residues. The CDR3 nucleotides read TGTGCCAGCAGTTATGTAGCCCCGGGACTAGTAAACACCGGGGAGCTGTTTTTT. It specifies CASSYVAPGLVNTGELFF.

The chain recombines TRBV7-2 with TRBJ1-4; 7 bases align to TRBD1. With V trimmed by 2 bases and J by 3 bases, 9 bases remained unmatched. CDR3 length: 17 amino acids. Germline V gene sequence: CDR1 SGHTA, CDR2 FQGNSA. As DNA, the CDR3 is TGTGCCAGCAGCTTAAGTCGAGGGGGCGCGGCTAATGAAAAACTGTTTTTT. Translation gives CASSLSRGGAANEKLFF.

The J gene is TRBJ1-1, the V gene TRBV3-1; D is unclear. Trimming cost V 4 bases and J 7 bases, with 13 bases left between them. The germline V gene has CDR1 LGHDT and CDR2 YNNKEL (reference sequence). The CDR3 has 13 residues. CDR3 sequence: CASSPGRGSEAFF. Here the CDR3 DNA reads TGTGCCAGCAGCCCCGGACGAGGGAGTGAAGCTTTCTTT.

In DNA form, the CDR3 reads TGTGCCAGCAGCGGTTCGAGGGGCACCGGGGAGCTGTTTTTT. It specifies CASSGSRGTGELFF. The V and J genes are TRBV9 and TRBJ2-2; either TRBD1 or TRBD2 may supply D (5 bases each). The V gene's germline CDR1 is SGDLS and CDR2 YYNGEE. The length of the CDR3 is 14 residues. Trimming pared 3 bases from V and 4 bases from J, leaving 10 bases between. The full variable domain, in which reference TRBV9 and TRBJ2-2 provide the parts outside the CDR3, is DSGVTQTPKHLITATGQRVTLRCSPRSGDLSVYWYQQSLDQGLQFLIQYYNGEERAKGNILERFSAQQFPDLHSELNLSSLELGDSALYFCASSGSRGTGELFFGEGSRLTVL.

This chain joins TRBV6-2 or TRBV6-3 and TRBJ2-7, with unresolved D. V was cut by 5 bases and J by 0 bases, with 11 bases left in between. Germline V lookup: CDR1 MNHEY, CDR2 SVGEGT. The CDR3 length is 14 residues. CDR3 DNA: TGTGCCAGCAGTCACCTCCCACTCTCCTACGAGCAGTACGTC. Encoded protein: CASSHLPLSYEQYV.

V usage is TRBV2 and J usage is TRBJ2-4, with TRBD2 identical over 10 bases. With V trimmed by 3 bases and J by 6 bases, 14 bases remained unmatched. Germline values: CDR1 SNHLY, CDR2 FYNNEI. The CDR3 extends over 18 amino acids. CDR3 amino acids: CASSETSGGASSRNIQYF. In nucleotides, the CDR3 is TGTGCCAGCAGTGAGACCAGCGGGGGGGCCTCGAGTCGAAACATTCAGTACTTC. The full variable domain, completed using reference TRBV2 and TRBJ2-4, is EPEVTQTPSHQVTQMGQEVILRCVPISNHLYFYWYRQILGQKVEFLVSFYNNEISEKSEIFDDQFSVERPDGSNFTLKIRSTKLEDSAMYFCASSETSGGASSRNIQYFGAGTRLSVL.

V and J are TRBV28 and TRBJ2-7; 9 positions match TRBD1. Germline CDR1 and CDR2: MDHEN and SYDVKM. The CDR3 is made up of 17 amino acids. Unmatched junction bases numbered 12, after V lost 6 bases and J lost 0 bases. CDR3 sequence (DNA): TGTGCCAGCAGAGTACAGGGGGCCGGATTCCCCTCCTACGAGCAGTACTTC. Encoded protein: CASRVQGAGFPSYEQYF.